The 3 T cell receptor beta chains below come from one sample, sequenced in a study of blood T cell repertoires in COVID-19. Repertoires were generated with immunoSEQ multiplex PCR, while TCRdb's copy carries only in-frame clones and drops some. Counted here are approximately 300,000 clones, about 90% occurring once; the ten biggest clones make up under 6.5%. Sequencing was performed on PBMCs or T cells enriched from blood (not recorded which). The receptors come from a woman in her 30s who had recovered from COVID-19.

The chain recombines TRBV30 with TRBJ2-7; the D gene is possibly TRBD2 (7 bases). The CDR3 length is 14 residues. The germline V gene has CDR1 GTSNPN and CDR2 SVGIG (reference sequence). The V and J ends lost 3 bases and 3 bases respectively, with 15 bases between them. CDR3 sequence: CAWSPGGGGYEQYF. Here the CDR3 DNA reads TGTGCCTGGAGCCCTGGGGGAGGGGGCTACGAGCAGTACTTC. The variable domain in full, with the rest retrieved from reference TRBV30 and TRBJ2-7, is SQTIHQWPATLVQPVGSPLSLECTVEGTSNPNLYWYRQAAGRGLQLLFYSVGIGQISSEVPQNLSASRPQDRQFILSSKKLLLSDSGFYLCAWSPGGGGYEQYFGPGTRLTVT.

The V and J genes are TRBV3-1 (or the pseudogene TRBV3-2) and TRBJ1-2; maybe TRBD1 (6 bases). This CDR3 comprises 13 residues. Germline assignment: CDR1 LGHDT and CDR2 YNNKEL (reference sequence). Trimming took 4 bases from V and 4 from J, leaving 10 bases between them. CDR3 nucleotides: TGTGCCAGCAGCCCTGGACAGATCTATGGCTACACCTTC. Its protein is CASSPGQIYGYTF.

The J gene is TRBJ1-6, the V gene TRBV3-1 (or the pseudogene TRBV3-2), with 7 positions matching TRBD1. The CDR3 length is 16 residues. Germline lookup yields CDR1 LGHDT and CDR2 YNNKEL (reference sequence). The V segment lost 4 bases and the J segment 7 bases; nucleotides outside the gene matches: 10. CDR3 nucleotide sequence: TGTGCCAGCAGCCGCCTCCGACAGGGTTCGAATTCACCCCTCCACTTT. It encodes CASSRLRQGSNSPLHF.